This TCR beta chain emerged from a study of cytomegalovirus exposure and HLA in healthy donors (dated by TCRdb to 2016 to 2017). For the wider study: An earlier analysis of 587 of the donors reported approximately 300 Gb of sequence data and roughly 100 million unique TCR beta sequences from roughly 180 million T cells. To study patterns of TCR occurrence, a later analysis re-analyzed previously published TCR beta repertoires from 600 to 750 donors and added high-resolution HLA genotyping. Approximately 300 gigabases of sequencing data and approximately 85 million unique TCR sequences were included in an early release covering 500 to 750 HLA-typed donors. Rather than using new phenotypic data, the later analysis identified candidate immune exposures from TCR beta sequences and from how often those sequences occurred across donors. An earlier analysis of fewer than 700 of the donors applied high-throughput TCR beta sequencing to assess whether each TCR beta V gene segment acted as functional or pseudogenic. Of the 398 genotyped donors, 75% to 85% were placed in the genetic ancestry cluster associated with self-reported Caucasian donors. High-throughput TCR immunosequencing, statistical association of individual TCRs with disease status, and machine learning were combined to predict cytomegalovirus infection status. A separate validation cohort of roughly 130 different subjects was used in addition to the roughly 700-subject first cohort. Among about 400 genotyped donors of the cohort, an average of about 220,000 unique TCR beta nucleotide sequences was sequenced per donor, of which about 18% were non-productive. Donor age, sex, ethnicity and CMV serostatus were compiled together with the repertoire data. Class I and class II HLA loci were covered by the typing at four-digit resolution. All discovery cohort repertoires had been generated using a single sequencing platform. The number of typed donors differed by locus: about 629-630 for A, B, C, DRB1 and DQB1; 522 for DQA1; 600 to 610 for DPA1; and about 470 for DPB1. About five DR-DQ haplotypes were handled as single units for association and clustering, since linkage in the cohort was strong. The aim of the study was to test whether cataloging public T cell receptors could identify signatures of past pathogen exposure. In a later genetic analysis, genome-wide SNP genotypes for about 55% of the roughly 700 donors were used, and that subset was treated as a discovery cohort. The study profiled the T cell repertoires of about 640 subjects by immunosequencing and related them to cytomegalovirus serostatus. Study-wide findings and limitations: Because HLA typing was missing for some donors at each locus, association tests included only the typed subset. In a later analysis, several top co-occurrence clusters were reported to appear linked to parvovirus B19, influenza, CMV and Epstein-Barr virus. In the study, some 180 TCR beta chains were listed as associated with cytomegalovirus. Most CMV-associated TCR beta chains appeared to be HLA-restricted in a later analysis, and the HLA associations seemed to be driven largely by CMV exposure. The cohort was sequenced for TCR beta chains only, and without alpha or paired-chain data the features that could be detected were limited. Across donors, most TCR sequences were observed very rarely, whereas some public TCRs were present in many individuals. According to a later genetic analysis, donors in an Asian-associated ancestry cluster had fewer N-insertions in productive TCRs than the approximately 630-donor mean. A later analysis found that HLA-associated TCR beta chains were more clonally expanded and had lower generation probabilities than equally common non-associated chains. Cytomegalovirus status was reported to be diagnosed by the classifier with high specificity and sensitivity in both the original and validation cohorts. Linkage disequilibrium might explain the correlated functional status among segregating V segments, but an unknown experimental factor could not be ruled out. In a later analysis, 16,951 TCR beta sequences were associated with specific HLA alleles at a false discovery rate of 0.05. The only immune exposure information available for the cohort was CMV serostatus. A cluster of highly shared sequence variants was judged likely to be a technical artifact of the sequencing pipeline. Because counts were too low, more than 15 rarely observed V segments, including chromosome 9 orphons, were left out of the earlier analysis of 500 to 650 of the donors. Sequencing depth was assumed to be roughly uniform across donors in the presence/absence analyses, though that assumption may not hold. The 87-base-pair reads could not distinguish some IMGT-functional V segments, including TRBV6-2 and TRBV6-3, so those segments were excluded. Assigning TCR associations to individual alleles was difficult when HLA alleles, especially DR and DQ, strongly co-occurred. An association between a missense DCLRE1C variant and V-gene and J-gene trimming of TCR beta chains was found in a later genetic analysis and replicated in an independent cohort. Broadly in line with IMGT annotations, most TCR beta V segments showed up in productive rearrangements about 87% or about 30% of the time in an earlier analysis of around 600 of the donors. In vitro tests confirmed that a few of the cytomegalovirus-associated TCR beta chains recognize cytomegalovirus antigens. A later analysis found that TCR association rates varied across HLA loci, with DRB1 alleles showing the most associated TCRs and HLA-C alleles the fewest. A further reported finding was that TCR beta sequences accurately predicted the HLA-A and HLA-B alleles for most subjects in the first cohort. It was suggested by the authors that the approach could potentially be generalized to other disease states and immunological phenotypes.

The cohort comprised fewer than 700 healthy bone marrow donors. At the time of sampling, all cohort members were nominally healthy, though unrecorded immune exposures were likely present. The donor tested CMV seropositive, placing the donor among the approximately 290 seropositive members of the cohort. A peripheral blood sample was collected from each donor, and TCR beta sequencing was performed on peripheral blood mononuclear cells. Genomic DNA was extracted from the blood cell samples with the Qiagen DNeasy Blood Extraction Kit. Libraries were made using the immunoSEQ multiplex PCR assay. For the multiplex PCR, a mixture combining 60 forward primers for TCR Vbeta segments and 13 reverse primers for TCR Jbeta segments was used. The CDR3 region of rearranged TCR beta genes was amplified from genomic DNA by a multiplex PCR assay. The amplified TCR beta libraries were sequenced on the Illumina HiSeq System as 87-base-pair reads. Processing in the source paper ran as follows. A later analysis tallied roughly 80 million unique TCR beta chains across the 650 to 750 repertoires, and some 10 million of those chains were shared by two or more donors. To remove PCR and sequencing errors, raw reads were error-corrected and collapsed into unique sequences using a nearest-neighbor algorithm that merged closely related sequences. V, D and J gene segments were assigned by aligning CDR3 sequences to IMGT reference sequences. For a sequence to be retained, a match of at least six nucleotides was required to both a V gene segment and a J gene segment. A rearrangement was called productive if the CDR3 had no stop codons and remained in frame with V and J, and every other rearrangement was called non-productive. CDR3 was defined according to IMGT convention as the region running from the second conserved V-encoded cysteine to the conserved J-encoded phenylalanine. The earlier analysis of 587 of the donors excluded sequences that lacked an unambiguous match to a single V gene segment. In an earlier analysis of 587 of the donors, V segments were called functional above 56.7% productive rearrangements and were called segregating when the between-donor standard deviation exceeded 5%. A statistical classification framework was built to diagnose cytomegalovirus status from the catalog of TCR beta chain sequences. A later analysis assigned V and J genes by comparing TCR nucleotide sequences with IMGT/GENE-DB human TR gene sequences. The TCRdist pipeline was used in a later analysis to assign CDR3 sequences and most-parsimonious VDJ recombination scenarios. A later analysis defined each TCR beta chain by its CDR3 amino acid sequence plus V-gene family, and excluded reads lacking a unique V-gene family. To address suspected cross-contamination and a sequencing artifact, a later analysis removed a few hundred highly shared, low-generation-probability nucleotide sequences. A later analysis calculated a clonal expansion index for each public chain from normalized within-repertoire ranks of inferred template counts. Generation probabilities in a later analysis came from a VDJ recombination model fitted to out-of-frame rearrangements, and those results were checked against IGoR. A later analysis scored TCR-TCR, TCR-HLA and TCR-CMV co-occurrence with hypergeometric tests, applying a repertoire-size bias correction to TCR pairs. False discovery rates were estimated in a later analysis by permuting HLA or CMV assignments 20 times. In a later analysis, co-occurring TCRs were grouped with DBSCAN, and TCRdist sequence similarity was added when clustering was performed within HLA-allele-positive subsets. Co-occurrence clustering excluded repertoires with fewer than 30,000 or more than 120,000 public chains, plus five with anomalous nucleotide sharing. TCRdb mirrors the immuneACCESS table, restricted to in-frame sequences. Some clones are absent from its copies; in checked studies, under half trace to an unresolved V gene, and the reason for the others is unknown. V and J calls and clone size are those listed in that table; D and trimming were worked out from the DNA. The sample has about 130,000 clones on record, 75% to 85% of them singletons. 8.1% of the sample lies in the top ten.

From the cysteine through the phenylalanine, the CDR3 covers 16 amino acids. Only CDR3 DNA is held: 48 bases, read in frame from base 1. Between the V and J ends, shortened by 4 bases and 4 bases respectively, the junction contains 19 bases. Sequences SGHTA (CDR1) and FQGNSA (CDR2) are obtained from the germline V gene. This clone has only one observation. The clone's antigen remains unknown. Per-base quality was not reported, and no clone a single base away is much larger than it. The receptor was isolated from a woman aged 45-60 years in good health and CMV-seropositive. The material sequenced was PBMCs. Recombination linked TRBV7-2 to TRBJ1-1; the D gene assignment is ambiguous. The encoded CDR3 is CASSSRRNHGSTEAFF. In nucleotide form, the sequence is TGTGCCAGCAGCTCCCGCCGGAATCATGGGAGCACTGAAGCTTTCTTT.